A single sample gave rise to the 28 T cell receptor beta chains below, sequenced in a study of CD8 T cells in Susac syndrome. Random hexamers primed reverse transcription of about 0.5 to 1 ug RNA. TCRdb reprocessed the immunoSEQ multiplex PCR reads via MiXCR and lists one record per CDR3 protein. There are under 110,000 distinct CDR3 sequences in the sample; approximately 93% occur only once, and around 0.41% lies in the top ten. The material sequenced was CD8+ T cells from PBMCs. These TCRs come from a human donor with Susac syndrome.

Only one count was recorded for this clonotype. CDR3 in amino acids: CSVARVTNEKLFF. DNA of the CDR3: TGCAGCGTTGCCAGGGTAACTAATGAAAAACTGTTTTTT. This chain joins TRBV29-1 and TRBJ1-4, with D maybe TRBD1 (5 bases). V gave up 4 bases and J gave up 1 base, with 7 bases separating them. This CDR3 contains 13 residues. Germline V gives CDR1 SQVTM, CDR2 ANQGSEA.

The chain is built from TRBV13 and TRBJ1-4; TRBD1 aligns across 9 bases. The germline V gene encodes CDR1 PRHDT and CDR2 FYEKMQ (reference sequence). V lost 1 base and J lost 5; bases outside the gene matches: 5. The CDR3 has 16 residues. The CDR3 loop is CASSLAGTGTNEKLFF. Written as DNA, the CDR3 is TGTGCCAGCAGCTTAGCCGGGACAGGGACAAATGAAAAACTGTTTTTT.

This rearrangement joins TRBV10-3 to TRBJ2-1, with TRBD2 matching 9 bases. With 0 bases clipped from V and 5 bases from J, the junction kept 5 bases outside the gene matches. Germline V lookup: CDR1 ENHRY, CDR2 SYGVKD. The CDR3 extends over 16 amino acids. CDR3: CAISESSAGGDNEQFF. Here the CDR3 DNA reads TGTGCCATCAGTGAGTCGTCTGCGGGGGGGGACAATGAGCAGTTCTTC.

The V call is TRBV2, the J call TRBJ2-3, with 14 bases matching TRBD2. The CDR3 extends over 17 amino acids. After removal of 8 bases from V and 3 bases from J, the junction contained 10 bases not matched to a gene. Per the germline V gene, CDR1 is SNHLY and CDR2 is FYNNEI. The CDR3 loop is CASLGLAGGRGTDTQYF. The DNA for the CDR3 is TGTGCCAGCCTCGGACTAGCGGGGGGTAGGGGAACAGATACGCAGTATTTT. The variable domain in full, completed from reference TRBV2 and TRBJ2-3, reads EPEVTQTPSHQVTQMGQEVILRCVPISNHLYFYWYRQILGQKVEFLVSFYNNEISEKSEIFDDQFSVERPDGSNFTLKIRSTKLEDSAMYFCASLGLAGGRGTDTQYFGPGTRLTVL.

The chain recombines TRBV21-1 with TRBJ2-5; the table's D call, TRBD1, has no DNA check behind it. TRBV21-1 is labeled a pseudogene. The CDR3 length is 15 residues. CDR3 region: CASSKGEGEQETQYF. The CDR3 bases are TGTGCCAGCAGCAAAGGTGAGGGGGAGCAAGAGACCCAGTACTTC.

On this clonotype itself: Since no conserved phenylalanine or tryptophan closes the CDR3, a read error is the likely cause. The DNA is omitted, as the CDR3 cannot be located on it reliably, and the CDR3 follows TCRdb's listing. V usage is TRBV6-5 and J usage is TRBJ2-1. The CDR3 length equals 12 residues, ends included. The V gene's germline CDR1 is MNHEY and CDR2 SVGAGI. This CDR3 reads CASSYSAGPIIV.

This clonotype was observed a few times. As DNA, the CDR3 is TGTGCCAGTGGGGGGACGGATACGCAGTATTTT. Encoded protein: CASGGTDTQYF. V and J are TRBV7-9 and TRBJ2-3; D is perhaps TRBD2 (6 bases). Germline-derived CDR1 and CDR2 are SEHNR and FQNEAQ (reference sequence). Trimming took 9 bases from V and 6 from J, leaving 10 bases between them. CDR3 length equals 11 residues.

V and J are TRBV20-1 and TRBJ1-1; unclear D gene. Germline V gene lookup returns CDR1 DFQATT and CDR2 SNEGSKA (reference sequence). This CDR3 comprises 12 residues. V lost 7 bases to trimming and J lost 4 bases, with 13 bases between them. CDR3 amino acids: CSVVDLGTEAFF. As DNA, the CDR3 is TGCAGTGTTGTGGATCTGGGCACTGAAGCTTTCTTT.

The rearrangement joins TRBV20-1 to TRBJ1-5; D may be TRBD1 (5 bases). This CDR3 contains 12 residues. The germline gives CDR1 DFQATT, CDR2 SNEGSKA (reference sequence). Between the trimmed V and J ends, which lost 4 bases and 5 bases, there was a span of 9 bases. This chain's CDR3 is CSATGAYQPQHF. The CDR3 region has the DNA TGCAGTGCTACTGGGGCATATCAGCCCCAGCATTTT.

This chain joins TRBV10-2 and TRBJ1-5, with a weak D call TRBD1 (6 bases). Between the trimmed V and J ends, which lost 4 bases and 7 bases, there was a span of 20 bases. CDR1 is WSHSY, CDR2 SAAADI, per germline. There are 16 residues in the CDR3. This chain's CDR3 is CASSAGDSALWQPQHF. The CDR3 coding sequence is TGCGCCAGCAGTGCAGGGGACTCAGCGTTATGGCAGCCCCAGCATTTT.

The rearrangement joins TRBV11-2 to TRBJ2-3; no firm D call. V was shortened by 4 bases and J by 1 base, with 9 bases between the two germline ends. Germline CDR1 SGHAT, CDR2 FQNNGV. The CDR3 covers 14 residues. For the CDR3, the DNA is TGTGCCAGCAGCTGGGGTACGGGCACAGATACGCAGTATTTT. Protein: CASSWGTGTDTQYF.

J is TRBJ1-5 and V is TRBV18, with D unresolved. Germline V gene sequence: CDR1 KGHSH, CDR2 LQKENI. The V end lost 3 bases, the J end lost 4 bases, and 7 bases lay between the germline ends. The CDR3 is 13 amino acids. CDR3 nucleotides: TGTGCCAGCTCACCGGAGTCGAATCAGCCCCAGCATTTT. Protein sequence: CASSPESNQPQHF. Full variable domain (rest looked up from reference TRBV18 and TRBJ1-5): NAGVMQNPRHLVRRRGQEARLRCSPMKGHSHVYWYRQLPEEGLKFMVYLQKENIIDESGMPKERFSAEFPKEGPSILRIQQVVRGDSAAYFCASSPESNQPQHFGDGTRLSIL.

This rearrangement joins TRBV15 to TRBJ1-3, with a tentative D call TRBD1 (5 bases). Trimming removed 8 bases from V and 0 bases from J, with 11 bases in between. The CDR3 has 14 residues. Germline V lookup: CDR1 LNHNV, CDR2 YYDKDF (reference sequence). CDR3 loop: CATGEGNSGNTIYF. DNA of the CDR3: TGTGCCACCGGGGAGGGGAACTCTGGAAACACCATATATTTT.

The V and J genes are TRBV7-9 and TRBJ2-3; D remains ambiguous. Germline loops: CDR1 SEHNR, CDR2 FQNEAQ (reference sequence). Trimming removed 5 bases at V and 7 bases at J, with 16 bases between. The CDR3 runs 14 residues. CDR3 loop: CASSQQLVKYTQYF. CDR3 coding DNA: TGTGCCAGCAGCCAACAGTTGGTAAAATATACGCAGTATTTT. Complete variable domain (other parts from reference TRBV7-9 and TRBJ2-3): DTGVSQNPRHKITKRGQNVTFRCDPISEHNRLYWYRQTLGQGPEFLTYFQNEAQLEKSRLLSDRFSAERPKGSFSTLEIQRTEQGDSAMYLCASSQQLVKYTQYFGPGTRLTVL.

The rearrangement links TRBV5-4 to TRBJ2-1; 9 bases are shared with TRBD2. Germline V gene sequence: CDR1 SGHNT, CDR2 YYREEE (reference sequence). Germline trimming cut 0 bases from V and 16 bases from J; bases unmatched to any gene: 17. The CDR3 totals 16 residues. CDR3 in amino acids: CASSLGTRAGGKSGFF. Written as DNA, the CDR3 is TGTGCCAGCAGCTTGGGGACTAGAGCGGGGGGCAAGAGCGGATTCTTC.

At least ten counts were recorded for this clonotype. This rearrangement joins TRBV6-1 to TRBJ2-7; 8 bases are shared with TRBD2. The CDR3 length is 15 residues. From germline, CDR1 is MNHNS and CDR2 SASEGT. V lost 4 bases to trimming and J lost 2 bases; unmatched junction nucleotides: 7. The CDR3 sequence: CASSVPPGLAYEQYF. As DNA, the CDR3 is TGTGCCAGCAGTGTACCGCCGGGACTAGCCTACGAGCAGTACTTC.

This rearrangement joins TRBV4-1 to TRBJ2-5; no firm D call. CDR3 length: 13 residues. The V end was cut by 4 bases, the J end by 6 bases, with 12 bases between. The germline gives CDR1 MGHRA, CDR2 YSYEKL. The CDR3 nucleotides read TGCGCCAGCAGCCCCAGTGAAGGAAAGACCCAGTACTTC. Translation gives CASSPSEGKTQYF.

The chain employs TRBV28 and TRBJ2-7; 7 bases are shared with TRBD2. This CDR3 contains 13 residues. The V segment lost 5 bases and the J segment 4 bases; nucleotides outside the gene matches: 5. Germline-derived CDR1 and CDR2 are MDHEN and SYDVKM. The CDR3, as DNA: TGTGCCAGCAGTCTGCTGGGGGGGTACGAGCAGTACTTC. Its translation: CASSLLGGYEQYF.

V and J are TRBV12-3 or TRBV12-4 and TRBJ1-5; D possibly corresponds to TRBD1 (6 bases). The V and J ends lost 2 bases and 4 bases respectively, with 12 bases between them. The CDR3 length is 15 residues. CDR3 residues: CASSLNGGANQPQHF. The CDR3 region has the DNA TGTGCCAGCAGTTTAAATGGGGGGGCGAATCAGCCCCAGCATTTT.

This chain connects TRBV12-3 or TRBV12-4 to TRBJ2-3, with D perhaps TRBD1 or TRBD2 (5 bases each). Trimming removed 8 bases from V and 2 bases from J, with 8 bases in between. CDR3 length: 12 amino acids. The CDR3, as DNA: TGTGCCAGCGGGGGAGACACAGATACGCAGTATTTT. Protein product: CASGGDTDTQYF.

The chain uses TRBV19 and TRBJ1-2; D ambiguous. The CDR3 length is 14 residues. Germline CDR1 reads LNHDA; CDR2 reads SQIVND (reference sequence). The V and J ends lost 1 base and 6 bases respectively, with 12 bases between them. This CDR3 reads CASSIADLSHGYTF. CDR3 sequence (DNA): TGTGCCAGTAGTATAGCTGACCTGTCTCATGGCTACACCTTC.

J is TRBJ2-2 and V is TRBV7-9; 7 nucleotides line up with TRBD1. This CDR3 spans 13 amino acids. Per germline, CDR1 SEHNR and CDR2 FQNEAQ (reference sequence). The trim removed 4 bases at V and 5 bases at J, leaving 1 base unmatched. CDR3 sequence reads: CASSYRGTGELFF. CDR3 nucleotides: TGTGCCAGCAGCTACAGGGGAACCGGGGAGCTGTTTTTT.

V usage is TRBV7-9 and J usage is TRBJ2-3; D is unresolved. Trimming pared 3 bases from V and 2 bases from J, leaving 3 bases between. Germline lookup yields CDR1 SEHNR and CDR2 FQNEAQ (reference sequence). The length of the CDR3 is 12 residues. This CDR3 reads CASSLATDTQYF. The CDR3 nucleotides are TGTGCCAGCAGCTTGGCCACAGATACGCAGTATTTT.

This chain links TRBV11-2 with TRBJ1-2; D may be TRBD1 (6 bases). V was shortened by 4 bases and J by 4 bases, with 16 bases between the two germline ends. This CDR3 spans 15 amino acids. Germline V gives CDR1 SGHAT, CDR2 FQNNGV. CDR3 residues: CASSSLFGGAYGYTF. CDR3 nucleotides: TGTGCCAGCAGCTCCCTCTTTGGGGGCGCCTATGGCTACACCTTC.

V is TRBV5-6 and J is TRBJ2-1; 12 positions agree with TRBD2. Per germline, CDR1 SGHDT and CDR2 YYEEEE. V was pared by 7 bases and J by 5 bases, with 4 bases of the junction left unmatched. The CDR3 has 14 amino acids. The CDR3 nucleotides are TGTGCCAGCTGGACTAGCGGGGCGAACAATGAGCAGTTCTTC. Amino acids: CASWTSGANNEQFF. The full variable domain, in which reference TRBV5-6 and TRBJ2-1 provide the parts outside the CDR3, is DAGVTQSPTHLIKTRGQQVTLRCSPKSGHDTVSWYQQALGQGPQFIFQYYEEEERQRGNFPDRFSGHQFPNYSSELNVNALLLGDSALYLCASWTSGANNEQFFGPGTRLTVL.

The J gene is TRBJ2-3, the V gene TRBV9; 9 bases match TRBD2. The germline V gene encodes CDR1 SGDLS and CDR2 YYNGEE. This CDR3 region has 16 residues. The V gene end was trimmed by 1 base and the J gene end by 2 bases; junction bases not matched to a gene: 5. CDR3 DNA sequence: TGTGCCAGCAGCGTATGGAGCGGGGGGTTCACAGATACGCAGTATTTT. Amino acids: CASSVWSGGFTDTQYF. Variable domain in full (rest from reference TRBV9 and TRBJ2-3): DSGVTQTPKHLITATGQRVTLRCSPRSGDLSVYWYQQSLDQGLQFLIQYYNGEERAKGNILERFSAQQFPDLHSELNLSSLELGDSALYFCASSVWSGGFTDTQYFGPGTRLTVL.

The chain has TRBV5-1 and TRBJ1-1; 7 bases line up with TRBD1. CDR1 SGHRS and CDR2 YFSETQ come from the germline V gene. The CDR3 consists of 14 residues. J lost 4 bases, V lost 4 bases, and 7 bases had no gene match. DNA for the CDR3: TGCGCCAGCAGCATTCACAGGGGCGGCACTGAAGCTTTCTTT. Translated, it gives CASSIHRGGTEAFF.

CDR3 nucleotide sequence: TGTGCCAGCAGTTATTCTCTCTCGGCAGAGCAGTTCTTC. Protein sequence: CASSYSLSAEQFF. The chain is built from TRBV6-5 and TRBJ2-1; D gene unclear. The V end was cut by 3 bases, the J end by 10 bases, with 13 bases between. The CDR3 spans 13 residues. Germline lookup yields CDR1 MNHEY and CDR2 SVGAGI.